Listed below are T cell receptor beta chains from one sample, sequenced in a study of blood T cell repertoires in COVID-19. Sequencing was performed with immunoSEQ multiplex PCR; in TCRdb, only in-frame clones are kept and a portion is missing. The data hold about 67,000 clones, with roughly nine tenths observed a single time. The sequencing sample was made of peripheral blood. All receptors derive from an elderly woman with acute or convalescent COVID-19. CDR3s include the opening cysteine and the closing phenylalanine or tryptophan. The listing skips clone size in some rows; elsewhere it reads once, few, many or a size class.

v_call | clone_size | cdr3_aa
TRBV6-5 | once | CASSYSGQRFYGYTF
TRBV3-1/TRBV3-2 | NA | CASSHGGYNGYTF
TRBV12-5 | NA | CASGLVTPGRRGKQYF
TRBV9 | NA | CASSVAFPDGASGNTIYF
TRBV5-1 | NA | CASSPDGLNEKLFF
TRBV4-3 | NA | CASSQFPGQGFVELFF
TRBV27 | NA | CASSLSYSGIDNQPQHF
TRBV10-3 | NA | CAISESRTAGGGNTEAFF
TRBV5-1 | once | CASSRTSGGYQETQYF
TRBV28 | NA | CASSFWGGSYNEQFF
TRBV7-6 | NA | CASSSTSGLEQFF
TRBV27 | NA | CASSKIGTGKNTEAFF
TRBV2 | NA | CASSDRDTLGSPLHF
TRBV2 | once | CASSETGEGELFF
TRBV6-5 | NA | CASKTGTGSYEQYF
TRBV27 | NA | CAIQDRGLEGYTF
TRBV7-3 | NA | CASSLAQGELFF
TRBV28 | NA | CASTTADNEQFF
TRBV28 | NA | CASWEGAAVLNQPQHF
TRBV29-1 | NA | CSVEDHNRGYEQYF
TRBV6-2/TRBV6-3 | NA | CASSYTSQETQYF
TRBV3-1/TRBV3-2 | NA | CASSQGSFRRVAGEQYF
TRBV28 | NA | CASRNNREPQHF
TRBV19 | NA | CASNVQGSTYSNQPQHF
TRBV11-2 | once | CASSLGQPVYGYTF
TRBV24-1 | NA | CATSDSTHRGKEETQYF
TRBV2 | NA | CASSRRGDYGYTF
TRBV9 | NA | CASSLRGSADNEQFF
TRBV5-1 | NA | CASSLRQAAGSEKLFF
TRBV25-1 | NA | CASQKFYEQYF
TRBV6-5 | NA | CASSNAAGRYEQYF
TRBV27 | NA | CASSLLLAGEESSEQFF
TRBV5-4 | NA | CASGTSGGTTDTQYF
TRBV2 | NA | CASFIGRGSYEQYF
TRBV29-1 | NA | CSVARRDRSSYEQYF
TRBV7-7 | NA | CASSPGPGLAGGRPGEQFF
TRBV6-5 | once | CASSYSRQGWKGYTF
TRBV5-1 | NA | CASSETGAYEQYF
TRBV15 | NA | CATSTRQSSGNTIYF
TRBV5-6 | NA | CASSLAGTSGRYEQFF
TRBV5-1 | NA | CASSLVGTGQVEQYF
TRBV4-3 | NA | CASSQVASVGELFF
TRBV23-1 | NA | CASSQGSGGRVFDTQYF
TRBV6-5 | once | CASSYLGAQYF
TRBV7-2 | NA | CASSGLAGGREQFF
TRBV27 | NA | CASSWRRGQETQYF
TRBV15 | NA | CATSRQSGGSYEQYF
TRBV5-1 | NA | CASSTSDRGYTEAFF
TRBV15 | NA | CATSKGDDTYNEQFF
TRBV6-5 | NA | CASSPGVMVSPLHF
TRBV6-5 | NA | CASSLNRDRQPQHF
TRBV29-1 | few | CSVVTGGSGNTIYF